Below are 26 T cell receptor beta chains sequenced from a single sample in a study of cytomegalovirus exposure and HLA in healthy donors. This PCR relied on a set of 60 Vbeta primers and 13 Jbeta primers. Measured with immunoSEQ multiplex PCR; TCRdb has only the in-frame clones, and not every one. Here the sample spans 150,000 to 200,000 clones, more than 75% being singletons. The sequenced sample consisted of PBMCs. These receptor sequences come from a girl less than two years old in good health and CMV-seronegative.

The rearrangement uses TRBV2 and TRBJ2-5, with D hard to call. Germline values: CDR1 SNHLY, CDR2 FYNNEI. V was shortened by 2 bases and J by 5 bases, with 12 bases between the two germline ends. The CDR3 is 14 residues long. The CDR3 DNA follows: TGTGCCAGCAGTGAACAACTACTTGAGGAGACCCAGTACTTC. Translating it yields CASSEQLLEETQYF.

The V call is TRBV7-3, the J call TRBJ1-1; D is possibly TRBD1 (5 bases). The CDR3 has 13 residues. V shed 6 bases and J shed 4 bases, with 12 bases lying between them. The V gene's germline CDR1 is SGHTA and CDR2 FQGTGA. The CDR3 is CASSYGGGTEAFF. CDR3 nucleotide sequence: TGTGCCAGCAGTTACGGGGGGGGCACTGAAGCTTTCTTT.

J is TRBJ1-2 and V is TRBV7-2, with 10 bases lining up with TRBD1. Trimming cost V 5 bases and J 4 bases; bases outside gene matches: 16. The V gene's germline CDR1 is SGHTA and CDR2 FQGNSA. The CDR3 is 18 residues long. The CDR3 region has the DNA TGTGCCAGCAGCACTGCCGGGACAGGGGATCTTACCGGCTATGGCTACACCTTC. This encodes CASSTAGTGDLTGYGYTF.

V and J are TRBV5-1 and TRBJ2-7; 8 nucleotides match TRBD2. The CDR3 runs to 15 residues. Germline-derived CDR1 and CDR2 are SGHRS and YFSETQ. The ends lost 1 base at V and 0 bases at J; junction bases unmatched: 3. The CDR3 protein is CASSLSTSGSYEQYF. CDR3 bases: TGCGCCAGCAGCTTGAGTACTAGCGGCTCCTACGAGCAGTACTTC.

The chain links TRBV4-1 to TRBJ2-3; D is unresolved. V was cut by 0 bases and J by 0 bases, with 7 bases left in between. Germline values: CDR1 MGHRA, CDR2 YSYEKL. The CDR3 contains 15 residues. CDR3 loop: CASSQDPVSTDTQYF. CDR3 DNA sequence: TGCGCCAGCAGCCAAGATCCGGTTAGCACAGATACGCAGTATTTT.

This clone was counted a few times. The chain couples TRBV25-1 to TRBJ1-2, with D hard to call. This CDR3 is built from 14 residues. Per germline, CDR1 MGHDK and CDR2 SYGVNS. V was cut by 3 bases and J by 3 bases, with 11 bases left in between. The CDR3 region has the DNA TGTGCCAGCAGTGACCAGCGGCACCACTATGGCTACACCTTC. Residues: CASSDQRHHYGYTF.

V and J are TRBV7-9 and TRBJ1-5; D is uncertain. The V end lost 5 bases, the J end lost 3 bases, and 5 bases lay between the germline ends. Per the germline V gene, CDR1 is SEHNR and CDR2 is FQNEAQ (reference sequence). The CDR3 extends over 12 amino acids. CDR3 residues: CASSPVNQPQHF. DNA for the CDR3: TGTGCCAGCAGCCCGGTCAATCAGCCCCAGCATTTT.

This chain uses TRBV4-1 with TRBJ1-6, with D perhaps TRBD1 (5 bases). CDR1 is MGHRA, CDR2 YSYEKL, per germline. Trimming took off 4 bases at V and 7 bases at J, with 17 bases between the two ends. CDR3 length: 16 amino acids. The CDR3 region has the DNA TGCGCCAGCAGCCCCCGGGTGTCAGGGTTAAATTCACCCCTCCACTTT. Its translation: CASSPRVSGLNSPLHF.

The chain uses TRBV4-1 and TRBJ2-5; TRBD2 matches at 8 bases. With 1 base clipped from V and 0 bases from J, the junction kept 10 bases outside the gene matches. The CDR3 length is 18 residues. CDR1 and CDR2 (germline): MGHRA, YSYEKL. The CDR3 coding sequence is TGCGCCAGCAGCCAAGCGGCGGGGGGCAGTGGTAACCAAGAGACCCAGTACTTC. Its translation is CASSQAAGGSGNQETQYF.

Details on this clone: Other nucleotide sequences in the sample specify the same CDR3. This sequence joins TRBV7-3 and TRBJ2-1; TRBD2 matches 7 bases. The CDR3 has 14 amino acids. V lost 0 bases to trimming and J lost 4 bases; unmatched junction nucleotides: 0. From germline, CDR1 is SGHTA and CDR2 FQGTGA. In DNA form, the CDR3 reads TGTGCCAGCAGCTTAACTAGCGGGTACAATGAGCAGTTCTTC. This gives the protein CASSLTSGYNEQFF.

V is TRBV30 and J is TRBJ1-2; the D gene is possibly TRBD1 (5 bases). This CDR3 contains 14 residues. V lost 0 bases and J lost 1, with 9 bases in between. The germline CDR1 and CDR2 sequences are GTSNPN and SVGIG (reference sequence). The CDR3 sequence is CAWSVGGVNYGYTF. CDR3 nucleotides: TGTGCCTGGAGTGTGGGAGGGGTTAACTATGGCTACACCTTC.

CDR3 loop: CAISDLTSLRGYTF. CDR3 nucleotide sequence: TGTGCCATCAGTGATCTGACATCCCTTCGCGGCTACACCTTC. V gene TRBV10-3 combines with J gene TRBJ1-2; D remains unclear. Between the trimmed V and J ends, which lost 3 bases and 8 bases, there was a span of 16 bases. CDR1 is ENHRY, CDR2 SYGVKD, per germline. The CDR3 sequence is 14 residues long.

This rearrangement joins TRBV7-9 to TRBJ2-7, with D tentatively TRBD2 (5 bases). Germline V lookup: CDR1 SEHNR, CDR2 FQNEAQ (reference sequence). The CDR3 loop spans 14 amino acids. V lost 1 base and J lost 3, with 10 bases in between. The CDR3: CASSLGAERYEQYF. CDR3 DNA: TGTGCCAGCAGCTTAGGAGCGGAACGCTACGAGCAGTACTTC.

The chain employs TRBV7-3 and TRBJ2-7; D may be TRBD2 (6 bases). The germline V gene has CDR1 SGHTA and CDR2 FQGTGA. The CDR3 is 16 residues long. Trimming shortened V by 5 bases and J by 1 base, and 18 bases separated the two germline ends. The CDR3 DNA follows: TGTGCCAGCAGCCCCCCGCGGGGCCCCGCTTCCTACGAGCAGTACTTC. This codes for CASSPPRGPASYEQYF.

The genes are TRBV9 and TRBJ2-3; 10 bases line up with TRBD2. J lost 1 base, V lost 3 bases, and 2 bases had no gene match. The CDR3 contains 15 residues. CDR1 SGDLS and CDR2 YYNGEE come from the germline V gene. The CDR3 coding sequence is TGTGCCAGCAGCGGGGGGACTAGCGGCACAGATACGCAGTATTTT. It is translated as CASSGGTSGTDTQYF.

This clone came up a few times. The chain has TRBV6-4 and TRBJ1-3; the D is unclear. The CDR3 loop spans 13 amino acids. Trimming cost V 7 bases and J 3 bases, with 10 bases left between them. Looked up from germline, CDR1 is MRHNA and CDR2 is SNTAGT. Here the CDR3 DNA reads TGTGCCAGCATCCTGGGAGGTGGAAACACCATATATTTT. This gives the protein CASILGGGNTIYF.

The chain has TRBV29-1 and TRBJ2-3, with D perhaps TRBD1 (6 bases). The CDR3 consists of 13 residues. Looked up from germline, CDR1 is SQVTM and CDR2 is ANQGSEA. V shed 3 bases and J shed 2 bases, with 9 bases lying between them. In DNA, the CDR3 is TGCAGCGTTGACTGGGACAACACAGATACGCAGTATTTT. Its protein product is CSVDWDNTDTQYF.

The chain has TRBV7-9 and TRBJ2-5, with D possibly TRBD1 on 5 matching bases. Germline CDR1 is SEHNR and CDR2 is FQNEAQ (reference sequence). Between the trimmed V and J ends, which lost 1 base and 4 bases, there was a span of 10 bases. This CDR3 is 14 amino acids long. The CDR3 is CASSLVGLRETQYF. The CDR3 bases are TGTGCCAGCAGCTTAGTGGGGCTTCGAGAGACCCAGTACTTC. The full variable domain, completed using reference TRBV7-9 and TRBJ2-5, is DTGVSQNPRHKITKRGQNVTFRCDPISEHNRLYWYRQTLGQGPEFLTYFQNEAQLEKSRLLSDRFSAERPKGSFSTLEIQRTEQGDSAMYLCASSLVGLRETQYFGPGTRLLVL.

The J gene is TRBJ1-2, the V gene TRBV6-5, with D possibly being TRBD1 (6 bases). This CDR3 has 14 residues. CDR1 and CDR2 from the germline V gene are MNHEY and SVGAGI. With 6 bases removed from V and 4 bases from J, the gap between germline ends came to 15 bases. The CDR3 DNA sequence: TGTGCCAGCAGCTCAATCACAGGGTCCTATGGCTACACCTTC. It encodes CASSSITGSYGYTF.

The sample holds one count of this clone. V is TRBV6-4 and J is TRBJ1-1; unclear D gene. The CDR3 runs 9 residues. V shed 6 bases and J shed 10 bases, with 6 bases lying between them. Germline V gene sequence: CDR1 MRHNA, CDR2 SNTAGT. This chain's CDR3 is CASRYPAFF. CDR3 coding DNA: TGTGCCAGCAGATATCCAGCTTTCTTT.

This sequence joins TRBV5-6 and TRBJ1-6; 7 bases are a match to TRBD1. The CDR3 is 15 residues long. V dropped 0 bases and J dropped 7; count of bases not matched to a gene: 4. Germline CDR1 is SGHDT and CDR2 is YYEEEE. This chain's CDR3 is CASSLVGQPNSPLHF. CDR3 sequence (DNA): TGTGCCAGCAGCTTGGTGGGACAGCCCAATTCACCCCTCCACTTT.

The rearrangement joins TRBV11-2 to TRBJ2-7, with D maybe TRBD1 (5 bases). This CDR3 is built from 17 residues. CDR1 SGHAT and CDR2 FQNNGV come from the germline V gene. V dropped 4 bases and J dropped 0 bases, with 19 bases sitting between them. This CDR3 is CASSSSPGGRDSYEQYF. Here the CDR3 DNA reads TGTGCCAGCAGCTCCTCCCCAGGTGGCAGGGACTCCTACGAGCAGTACTTC.

The chain uses TRBV27 and TRBJ2-1; 9 bases are a match to TRBD2. The V segment lost 5 bases and the J segment 1 base; nucleotides outside the gene matches: 12. The CDR3 totals 18 residues. From germline, CDR1 is MNHEY and CDR2 SMNVEV (reference sequence). The DNA of the CDR3 is TGTGCCAGCAGTCTCGGGACTAGCCCTCCGGAGTCCTACAATGAGCAGTTCTTC. It translates to CASSLGTSPPESYNEQFF.

The chain carries TRBV6-1 and TRBJ1-5, with D possibly matching TRBD1 (6 bases). V dropped 2 bases and J dropped 4 bases, with 9 bases sitting between them. The CDR3 totals 14 residues. Germline values: CDR1 MNHNS, CDR2 SASEGT. The CDR3 nucleotides read TGTGCCAGCAGTGAACAGACAGGTAATCAGCCCCAGCATTTT. Amino acid sequence: CASSEQTGNQPQHF.

This clone has only one observation. J is TRBJ1-6 and V is TRBV6-5; no clear D. Germline CDR1 and CDR2: MNHEY and SVGAGI. The V and J ends lost 6 bases and 0 bases respectively, with 9 bases between them. The CDR3 contains 15 residues. The DNA of the CDR3 is TGTGCCAGCAGAACCTGGAGCTCCTATAATTCACCCCTCCACTTT. Its protein product is CASRTWSSYNSPLHF.

The chain carries TRBV5-4 and TRBJ2-7; 7 bases fit TRBD2. The V gene's germline CDR1 is SGHNT and CDR2 YYREEE (reference sequence). The J segment lost 4 bases and the V segment lost 3 bases, leaving 7 bases of the junction unmatched. The CDR3 runs to 14 residues. CDR3 sequence: CASSSAGRVYEQYF. In nucleotides, the CDR3 is TGTGCCAGCAGCTCAGCGGGACGGGTGTACGAGCAGTACTTC.